This T cell receptor (beta chain) is from a study of blood T cells in healthy people across ages. The sample holds a few counts of this clonotype. For the second PCR, which ran for roughly 6 to 12 cycles, a sample-barcoded 5' primer and a J-beta primer mix were used. TCRdb re-called the 5' RACE reads through MiXCR, storing one row per CDR3 protein. The repertoire holds roughly 560,000 distinct CDR3 sequences, with about 25% as singletons. Losses at the gene ends were 7 bases for V and 6 bases for J; bases not matched to a gene: 4. Germline V gives CDR1 MNHEY, CDR2 SMNVEV (reference sequence). The length of the CDR3 is 14 residues. The sample also formed part of further work on T cells of mothers and their children.

The sequenced sample consisted of blood. The chain combines TRBV27 with TRBJ2-1; 12 positions match TRBD2. The receptor was isolated from a boy aged 5 to 17 in good health. The CDR3 nucleotides are TGTGCCAGCAAGACTAGCGGGAGTCTCAATGAGCAGTTCTTC. Encoded protein: CASKTSGSLNEQFF.